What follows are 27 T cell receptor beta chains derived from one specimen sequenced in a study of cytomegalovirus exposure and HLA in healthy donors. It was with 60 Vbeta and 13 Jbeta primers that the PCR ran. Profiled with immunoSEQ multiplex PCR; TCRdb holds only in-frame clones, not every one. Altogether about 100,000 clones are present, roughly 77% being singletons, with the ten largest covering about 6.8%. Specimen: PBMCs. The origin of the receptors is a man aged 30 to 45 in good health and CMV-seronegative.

The CDR3, as DNA: TGTGCCAGCTCACCACTCTCTAGCGGGAGGGCCGAGCAGTACTTC. Translated, it gives CASSPLSSGRAEQYF. This chain links TRBV18 with TRBJ2-7; 12 nucleotides align to TRBD2. Germline CDR1 KGHSH, CDR2 LQKENI. The CDR3 length is 15 residues. The trim removed 1 base at V and 6 bases at J, leaving 4 bases unmatched. The full variable domain, its missing parts supplied by reference TRBV18 and TRBJ2-7, is NAGVMQNPRHLVRRRGQEARLRCSPMKGHSHVYWYRQLPEEGLKFMVYLQKENIIDESGMPKERFSAEFPKEGPSILRIQQVVRGDSAAYFCASSPLSSGRAEQYFGPGTRLTVT.

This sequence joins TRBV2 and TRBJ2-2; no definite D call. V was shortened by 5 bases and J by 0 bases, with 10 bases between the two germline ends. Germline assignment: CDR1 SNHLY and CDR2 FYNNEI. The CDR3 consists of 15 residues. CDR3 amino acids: CASSYTATNTGELFF. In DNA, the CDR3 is TGTGCCAGCAGTTACACCGCCACGAACACCGGGGAGCTGTTTTTT.

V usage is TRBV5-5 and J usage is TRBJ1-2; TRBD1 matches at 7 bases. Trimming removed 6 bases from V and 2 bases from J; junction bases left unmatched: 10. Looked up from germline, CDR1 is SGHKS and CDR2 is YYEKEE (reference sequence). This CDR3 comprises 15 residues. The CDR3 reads CASTSGGGDNYGYTF. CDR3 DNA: TGTGCCAGCACCTCAGGGGGTGGGGACAACTATGGCTACACCTTC.

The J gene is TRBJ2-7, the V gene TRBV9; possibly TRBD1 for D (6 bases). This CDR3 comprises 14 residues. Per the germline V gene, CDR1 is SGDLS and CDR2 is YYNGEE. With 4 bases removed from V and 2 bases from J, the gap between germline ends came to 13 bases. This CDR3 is CASSPTPGAYEQYF. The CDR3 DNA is TGTGCCAGCAGCCCAACTCCAGGGGCCTACGAGCAGTACTTC.

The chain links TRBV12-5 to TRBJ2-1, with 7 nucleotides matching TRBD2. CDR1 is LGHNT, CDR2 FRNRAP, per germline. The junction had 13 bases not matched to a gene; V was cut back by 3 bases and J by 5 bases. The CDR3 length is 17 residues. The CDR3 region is CASGFGRGRGRNNEQFF. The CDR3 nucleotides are TGTGCTAGTGGTTTTGGGAGGGGAAGGGGACGCAACAATGAGCAGTTCTTC.

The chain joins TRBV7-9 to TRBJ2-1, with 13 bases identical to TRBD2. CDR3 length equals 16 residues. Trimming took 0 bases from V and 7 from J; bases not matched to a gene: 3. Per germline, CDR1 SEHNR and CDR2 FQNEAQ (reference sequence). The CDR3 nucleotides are TGTGCCAGCAGCTTAGCCGGGACTAGCGGGATGAATGAGCAGTTCTTC. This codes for CASSLAGTSGMNEQFF.

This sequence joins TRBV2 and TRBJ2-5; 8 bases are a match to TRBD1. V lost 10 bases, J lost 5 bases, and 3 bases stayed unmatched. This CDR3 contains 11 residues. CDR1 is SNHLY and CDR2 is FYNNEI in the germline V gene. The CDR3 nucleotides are TGTGCCACAGGGGGCTGGGAGACCCAGTACTTC. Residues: CATGGWETQYF.

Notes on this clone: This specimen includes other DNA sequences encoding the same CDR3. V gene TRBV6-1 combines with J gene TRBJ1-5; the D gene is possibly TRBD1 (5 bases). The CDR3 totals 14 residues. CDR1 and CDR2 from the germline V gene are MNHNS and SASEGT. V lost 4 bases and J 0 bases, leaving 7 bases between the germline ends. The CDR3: CASSAGYSNQPQHF. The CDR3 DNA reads TGTGCCAGCAGTGCAGGGTATAGCAATCAGCCCCAGCATTTT.

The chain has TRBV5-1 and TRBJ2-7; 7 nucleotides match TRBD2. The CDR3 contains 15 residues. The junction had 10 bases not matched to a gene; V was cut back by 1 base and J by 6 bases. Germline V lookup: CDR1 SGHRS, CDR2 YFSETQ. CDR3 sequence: CASSLNAGDLGEQYF. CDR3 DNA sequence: TGCGCCAGCAGCTTGAATGCGGGAGACCTTGGCGAGCAGTACTTC. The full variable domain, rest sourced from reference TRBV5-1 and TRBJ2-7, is KAGVTQTPRYLIKTRGQQVTLSCSPISGHRSVSWYQQTPGQGLQFLFEYFSETQRNKGNFPGRFSGRQFSNSRSEMNVSTLELGDSALYLCASSLNAGDLGEQYFGPGTRLTVT.

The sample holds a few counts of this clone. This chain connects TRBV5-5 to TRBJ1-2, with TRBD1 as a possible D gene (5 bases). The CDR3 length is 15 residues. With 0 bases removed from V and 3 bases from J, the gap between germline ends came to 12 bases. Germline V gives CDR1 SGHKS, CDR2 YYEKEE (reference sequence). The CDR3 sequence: CASSLGGRVDYGYTF. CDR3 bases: TGTGCCAGCAGCTTGGGGGGCAGGGTGGACTATGGCTACACCTTC.

CDR3 loop: CATSREKNPYGLPGGMNTEAFF. Written as DNA, the CDR3 is TGTGCCACCAGCAGAGAGAAAAACCCCTACGGCCTACCTGGGGGGATGAACACTGAAGCTTTCTTT. This sequence joins TRBV15 and TRBJ1-1, with a possible D match to TRBD1 (5 bases). With 0 bases removed from V and 0 bases from J, the gap between germline ends came to 29 bases. CDR1 and CDR2 from the germline V gene are LNHNV and YYDKDF (reference sequence). There are 22 residues in the CDR3.

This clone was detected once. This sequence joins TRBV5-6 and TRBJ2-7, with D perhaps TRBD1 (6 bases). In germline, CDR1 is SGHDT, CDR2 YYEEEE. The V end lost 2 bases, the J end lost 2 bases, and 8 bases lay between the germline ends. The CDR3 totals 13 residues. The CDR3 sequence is CASSFTGPYEQYF. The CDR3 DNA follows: TGTGCCAGCAGCTTCACAGGGCCCTACGAGCAGTACTTC.

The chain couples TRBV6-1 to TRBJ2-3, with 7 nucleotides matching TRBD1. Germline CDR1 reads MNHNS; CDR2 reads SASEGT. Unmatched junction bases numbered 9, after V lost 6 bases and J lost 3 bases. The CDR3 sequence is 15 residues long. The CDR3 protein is CASSGQVMSTDTQYF. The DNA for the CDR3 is TGTGCCAGCAGCGGACAGGTCATGTCGACAGATACGCAGTATTTT.

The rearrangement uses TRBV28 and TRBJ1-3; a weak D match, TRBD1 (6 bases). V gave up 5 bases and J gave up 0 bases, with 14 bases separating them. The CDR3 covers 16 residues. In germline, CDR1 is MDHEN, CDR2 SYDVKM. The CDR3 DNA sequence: TGTGCCAGCAGTCAAGGGGGAATTCACTCTGGAAACACCATATATTTT. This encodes CASSQGGIHSGNTIYF.

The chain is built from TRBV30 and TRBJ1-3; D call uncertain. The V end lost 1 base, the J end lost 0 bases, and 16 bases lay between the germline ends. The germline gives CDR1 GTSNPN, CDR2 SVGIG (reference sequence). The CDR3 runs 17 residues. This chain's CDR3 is CAWSGWPGLPSGNTIYF. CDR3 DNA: TGTGCCTGGAGTGGTTGGCCAGGTCTTCCCTCTGGAAACACCATATATTTT.

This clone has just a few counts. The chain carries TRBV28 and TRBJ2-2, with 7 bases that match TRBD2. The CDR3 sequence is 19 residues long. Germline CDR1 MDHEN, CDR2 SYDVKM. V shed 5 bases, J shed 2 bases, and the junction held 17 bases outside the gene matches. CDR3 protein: CASSILAGRRRGNTGELFF. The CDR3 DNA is TGTGCCAGCAGTATCTTAGCGGGCCGCCGGAGGGGAAACACCGGGGAGCTGTTTTTT.

The CDR3: CASSPPTGLSNSPLHF. As DNA, the CDR3 is TGTGCCAGCAGCCCCCCAACGGGACTCAGTAATTCACCCCTCCACTTT. The J gene is TRBJ1-6, the V gene TRBV7-2; perhaps TRBD1 as D (5 bases). The CDR3 totals 16 residues. The germline V gene encodes CDR1 SGHTA and CDR2 FQGNSA. The V gene lost 5 bases and the J gene lost 6 bases, with 17 bases spanning the gap.

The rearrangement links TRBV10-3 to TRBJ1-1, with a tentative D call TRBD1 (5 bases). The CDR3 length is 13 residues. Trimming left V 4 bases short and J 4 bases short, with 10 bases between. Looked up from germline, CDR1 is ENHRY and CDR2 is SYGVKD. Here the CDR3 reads CAISGAGITEAFF. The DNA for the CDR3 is TGTGCCATCAGTGGGGCAGGGATCACTGAAGCTTTCTTT.

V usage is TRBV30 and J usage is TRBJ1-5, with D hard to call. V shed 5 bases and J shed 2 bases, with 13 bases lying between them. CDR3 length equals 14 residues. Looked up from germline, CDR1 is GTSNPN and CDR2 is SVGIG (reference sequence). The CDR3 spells CAWSLMQGNQPQHF. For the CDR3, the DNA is TGTGCCTGGTCTCTCATGCAGGGCAATCAGCCCCAGCATTTT.

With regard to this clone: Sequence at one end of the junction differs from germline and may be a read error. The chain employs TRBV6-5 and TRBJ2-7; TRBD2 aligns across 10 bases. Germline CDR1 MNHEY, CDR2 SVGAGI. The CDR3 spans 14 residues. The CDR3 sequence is CASSTSGDLPGAHF. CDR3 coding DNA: TGTGCCAGCAGTACTAGCGGGGACCTCCCCGGGGCACACTTC.

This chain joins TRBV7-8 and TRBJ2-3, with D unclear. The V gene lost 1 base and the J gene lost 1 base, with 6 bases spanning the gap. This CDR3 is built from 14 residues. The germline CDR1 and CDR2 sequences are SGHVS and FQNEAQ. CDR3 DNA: TGTGCCAGCAGCTTAGACAGAGGCACAGATACGCAGTATTTT. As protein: CASSLDRGTDTQYF.

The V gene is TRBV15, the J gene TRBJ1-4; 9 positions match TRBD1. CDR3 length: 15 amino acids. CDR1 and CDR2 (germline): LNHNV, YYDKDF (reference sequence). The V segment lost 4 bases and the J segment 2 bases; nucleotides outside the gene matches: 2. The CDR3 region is CATSTGTGTNEKLFF. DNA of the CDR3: TGTGCCACCAGCACGGGGACAGGGACTAATGAAAAACTGTTTTTT.

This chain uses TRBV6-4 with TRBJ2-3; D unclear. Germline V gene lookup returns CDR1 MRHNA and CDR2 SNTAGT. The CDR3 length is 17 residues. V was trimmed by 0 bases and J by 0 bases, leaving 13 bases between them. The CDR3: CASSDSRGLSSTDTQYF. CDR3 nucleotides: TGTGCCAGCAGTGACTCTAGAGGCCTATCAAGCACAGATACGCAGTATTTT.

The CDR3 spells CASSRGLAGGSYNEQFF. CDR3 sequence (DNA): TGTGCCAGCAGCCGAGGACTAGCGGGAGGGTCTTACAATGAGCAGTTCTTC. The chain uses TRBV7-7 and TRBJ2-1, with TRBD2 identical over 15 bases. Losses at the gene ends were 5 bases for V and 4 bases for J; bases not matched to a gene: 6. The CDR3 consists of 17 residues. CDR1 is SSHAT, CDR2 FNYEAQ, per germline (reference sequence).

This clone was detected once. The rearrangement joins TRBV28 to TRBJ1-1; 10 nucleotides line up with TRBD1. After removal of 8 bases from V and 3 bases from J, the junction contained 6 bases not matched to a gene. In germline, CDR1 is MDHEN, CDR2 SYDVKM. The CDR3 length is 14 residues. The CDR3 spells CASGTGQGYTEAFF. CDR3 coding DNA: TGTGCCAGCGGAACGGGACAGGGGTACACTGAAGCTTTCTTT.

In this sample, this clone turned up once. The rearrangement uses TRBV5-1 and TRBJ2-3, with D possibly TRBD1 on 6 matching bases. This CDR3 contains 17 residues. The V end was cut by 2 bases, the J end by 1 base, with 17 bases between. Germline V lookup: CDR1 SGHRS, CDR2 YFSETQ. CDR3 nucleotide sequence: TGCGCCAGCAGCTTAAAGTTGGGGGCGGAAGGCACAGATACGCAGTATTTT. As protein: CASSLKLGAEGTDTQYF.

In DNA, the CDR3 is TGTGCCAGTAGTATAGAAGGGGACGGGGGGACCGGGGAGCTGTTTTTT. Its translation is CASSIEGDGGTGELFF. The V call is TRBV19, the J call TRBJ2-2, with TRBD2 matching 7 bases. Germline V gives CDR1 LNHDA, CDR2 SQIVND (reference sequence). CDR3 length: 16 amino acids. With V trimmed by 0 bases and J by 5 bases, 6 bases remained unmatched.